Listed below are T cell receptor beta chains from one sample, sequenced in a study of blood T cell repertoires in COVID-19. The method was immunoSEQ multiplex PCR; TCRdb's version includes in-frame clones alone and lacks a portion of them. Here the sample spans approximately 15,000 clones, around 92% being singletons. The sequenced sample was peripheral blood. Every receptor here comes from a human donor in a cohort sampled during active COVID-19. The CDR3 runs from the conserved cysteine through the conserved F or W. Clone size is not always given. Where it is, it says once, few, many or a class for expanded clones.

size,J,V,CDR3
-,TRBJ1-2,TRBV27,CASSTGQGRNNYGYTF
-,TRBJ1-1,TRBV19,CASSMLGTEAFF
-,TRBJ1-2,TRBV5-1,CASSGGTGAAYGYTF
-,TRBJ2-7,TRBV18,CASSPLFGGGKNEQYF
once,TRBJ1-2,TRBV6-5,CASSGRENYGYTF
-,TRBJ2-2,TRBV3-1/TRBV3-2,CASSQASAGANTGELFF
once,TRBJ2-2,TRBV3-1/TRBV3-2,CASSQDWGQGKSGELFF
-,TRBJ2-7,TRBV30,CAWGRVQGAYEQYF
-,TRBJ2-1,TRBV3-1/TRBV3-2,CASSQSSGGRYNEQFF
-,TRBJ1-5,TRBV6-1,CASSEASGLNQPQHF
few,TRBJ1-6,TRBV2,CASSAYQYNSPLHF
-,TRBJ1-5,TRBV12-3/TRBV12-4,CASDRTNQPQHF
-,TRBJ1-2,TRBV5-1,CASSSQGGANYGYTF
-,TRBJ1-1,TRBV7-8,CASSFDTHDTEAFF
-,TRBJ1-2,TRBV7-9,CASSPGRGSLDYGYTF
-,TRBJ2-6,TRBV30,CALSSGANVLTF
-,TRBJ2-5,TRBV7-2,CASSLDAGGPKTQYF
-,TRBJ1-2,TRBV4-1,CASSHRQDYGYTF
-,TRBJ1-6,TRBV7-9,CASSLVRNSGQANSPLHF
-,TRBJ2-5,TRBV10-3,CAISDRVQETQYF
-,TRBJ2-1,TRBV2,CASRADRGSYNEQFF
-,TRBJ1-5,TRBV6-2/TRBV6-3,CASSRTGNNQPQHF